The clone carrying this T cell receptor beta chain is classed as medium-sized. Regarding time point: sample taken at primary tumor resection. In each case, whole RNA from tumor, nontumor lung or frozen PBMC was sequenced unsorted. The CDR3 is 18 residues long. Germline V CDR1 and CDR2: LGHNA, YNFKEQ. Trimming stripped 2 bases from V and 1 base from J, with 19 bases between. The data are from a study of spatial heterogeneity in lung cancer. Study overall: Each distinct TCR and UMI combination averaged more than ten appearances in raw reads.

All TCR cDNA molecules were individually tagged with a unique molecular identifier. TCRdb ran MiXCR on the 5' RACE reads and lists one entry per CDR3 protein. Among a few thousand distinct CDR3 sequences listed, about 22% were seen once. The material was normal lung tissue next to the tumor, obtained at surgery. The TCR comes from a female donor with early-stage non-small cell lung cancer. This rearrangement joins TRBV4-2 to TRBJ2-3, with D perhaps given as TRBD1 or TRBD2 (6 bases each). CDR3 protein: CASSQSRLQGGGTDTQYF. The CDR3 bases are TGTGCCAGCAGCCAAAGTCGCCTACAGGGAGGAGGCACAGATACGCAGTATTTT.